The 32 T cell receptor beta chains listed next were all sequenced from one sample in a study of T cell responses to AZD1222 COVID-19 vaccine. Sequencing used immunoSEQ multiplex PCR; TCRdb keeps in-frame clones, though not all of them. The repertoire has 90,000 to 110,000 clones, 88% of them found once; the top ten carry about 2.7%. This specimen consisted of peripheral blood, obtained on day 0 of AZD1222 vaccination. These receptors were taken from an adult in good health.

The chain uses TRBV5-4 and TRBJ1-2, with D uncertain. V lost 0 bases and J lost 4, with 13 bases in between. This CDR3 is 15 amino acids long. The germline CDR1 and CDR2 sequences are SGHNT and YYREEE (reference sequence). For the CDR3, the DNA is TGTGCCAGCAGCTTGGGCGGGGAGGGTGGCTATGGCTACACCTTC. As protein: CASSLGGEGGYGYTF.

This chain connects TRBV3-1 (or the pseudogene TRBV3-2) to TRBJ2-2, with TRBD2 matching 9 bases. V was pared by 4 bases and J by 5 bases, with 5 bases of the junction left unmatched. Germline V lookup: CDR1 LGHDT, CDR2 YNNKEL (reference sequence). This CDR3 has 15 amino acids. The CDR3 nucleotides read TGTGCCAGCAGCCTTAGCGGGAGAGGGACCGGGGAGCTGTTTTTT. It encodes CASSLSGRGTGELFF.

The chain couples TRBV28 to TRBJ2-7; perhaps TRBD1 as D (6 bases). CDR1 and CDR2 (germline): MDHEN, SYDVKM. The CDR3 covers 14 residues. Trimming took off 4 bases at V and 4 bases at J, with 14 bases between the two ends. The DNA for the CDR3 is TGTGCCAGCAGTTCAGGGGTTGAGCCGTACGAGCAGTACTTC. Amino acids: CASSSGVEPYEQYF.

This clone was seen only once. This chain's CDR3 is CASSHGQGSHGYTF. CDR3 DNA sequence: TGCGCCAGCAGCCACGGACAGGGGAGCCATGGCTACACCTTC. This sequence joins TRBV4-1 and TRBJ1-2; 9 bases are a match to TRBD1. The CDR3 consists of 14 residues. CDR1 and CDR2 from the germline V gene are MGHRA and YSYEKL. The V and J ends lost 3 bases and 6 bases, in that order; junction bases with no gene match: 5.

The rearrangement uses TRBV6-5 and TRBJ1-4, with D possibly being TRBD1 (5 bases). This CDR3 has 15 residues. Germline V gene data show CDR1 as MNHEY and CDR2 as SVGAGI. Trimming removed 1 base at V and 4 bases at J, with 10 bases between. Written as DNA, the CDR3 is TGTGCCAGCAGTTACTTTGCAGGGAATAATGAAAAACTGTTTTTT. Protein: CASSYFAGNNEKLFF.

The V call is TRBV5-6, the J call TRBJ1-3; perhaps TRBD1 as D (6 bases). With 3 bases removed from V and 0 bases from J, the gap between germline ends came to 22 bases. This CDR3 comprises 19 residues. CDR1 and CDR2 from the germline V gene are SGHDT and YYEEEE. The CDR3 region has the DNA TGTGCCAGCAGCTCCACGACGAGGGGGGCCCTCATCTCTGGAAACACCATATATTTT. Translated: CASSSTTRGALISGNTIYF.

This CDR3 is CASSFIGPDTEAFF. CDR3 nucleotides: TGTGCCAGCAGTTTTATAGGGCCTGACACTGAAGCTTTCTTT. This chain connects TRBV28 to TRBJ1-1, with D uncertain. Germline CDR1 and CDR2: MDHEN and SYDVKM. The CDR3 length is 14 residues. V lost 3 bases to trimming and J lost 3 bases, with 11 bases between them.

The chain combines TRBV7-9 with TRBJ2-3; 11 bases are a match to TRBD2. The germline V gene has CDR1 SEHNR and CDR2 FQNEAQ (reference sequence). The CDR3 contains 17 residues. V was pared by 5 bases and J by 0 bases, with 7 bases of the junction left unmatched. Here the CDR3 DNA reads TGTGCCAGCAGCACCTTGACTAGCGGGAAGAGCACAGATACGCAGTATTTT. It is translated as CASSTLTSGKSTDTQYF.

The chain uses TRBV19 and TRBJ1-1; perhaps TRBD1 as D (6 bases). The CDR3 has 13 residues. Germline assignment: CDR1 LNHDA and CDR2 SQIVND (reference sequence). V lost 6 bases to trimming and J lost 2 bases, with 10 bases between them. Written as DNA, the CDR3 is TGTGCCAGTAGCACGACAGGCAACACTGAAGCTTTCTTT. Protein sequence: CASSTTGNTEAFF.

This clone was seen just once. CDR3 in amino acids: CASSLQGGNYEQYF. CDR3 in DNA: TGTGCCAGCAGCTTACAGGGTGGGAACTACGAGCAGTACTTC. The V gene is TRBV7-9, the J gene TRBJ2-7; the D gene is possibly TRBD1 (5 bases). CDR3 size: 14 residues. Per germline, CDR1 SEHNR and CDR2 FQNEAQ (reference sequence). The V gene lost 2 bases and the J gene lost 3 bases, with 11 bases spanning the gap.

The chain carries TRBV10-3 and TRBJ1-4; 11 nucleotides agree with TRBD1. Per germline, CDR1 ENHRY and CDR2 SYGVKD. The CDR3 has 14 residues. J was trimmed by 8 bases and V by 5 bases; bases with no gene match: 4. The CDR3 DNA reads TGTGCCATCAGTAGGACAGGGGGCGAGGAAAAACTGTTTTTT. It yields the protein CAISRTGGEEKLFF.

V usage is TRBV5-6 and J usage is TRBJ2-1; 9 bases agree with TRBD1. The germline gives CDR1 SGHDT, CDR2 YYEEEE. CDR3 length: 19 amino acids. Trimming cost V 3 bases and J 2 bases; bases outside gene matches: 15. The CDR3 DNA sequence: TGTGCCAGCAGCTCGACAGGGGGTTCCTCCATCCGCACCTACAATGAGCAGTTCTTC. It yields the protein CASSSTGGSSIRTYNEQFF.

V usage is TRBV27 and J usage is TRBJ1-3; 9 bases are shared with TRBD1. V was pared by 6 bases and J by 0 bases, with 3 bases of the junction left unmatched. CDR3 length equals 15 residues. The germline CDR1 and CDR2 sequences are MNHEY and SMNVEV (reference sequence). CDR3 sequence (DNA): TGTGCCAGCAGAGGGACAGGGAACTCTGGAAACACCATATATTTT. It yields the protein CASRGTGNSGNTIYF.

This rearrangement joins TRBV5-1 to TRBJ2-5; TRBD2 matches 7 bases. The CDR3 totals 16 residues. The V segment lost 2 bases and the J segment 5 bases; nucleotides outside the gene matches: 12. In germline, CDR1 is SGHRS, CDR2 YFSETQ. This CDR3 reads CASSFPKSGGGETQYF. The CDR3 region has the DNA TGCGCCAGCAGCTTTCCCAAGTCGGGAGGAGGCGAGACCCAGTACTTC.

The chain carries TRBV19 and TRBJ2-7, with 10 bases lining up with TRBD2. The CDR3 has 15 residues. CDR1 is LNHDA and CDR2 is SQIVND in the germline V gene (reference sequence). Germline trimming cut 4 bases from V and 3 bases from J; bases unmatched to any gene: 6. CDR3 sequence: CASSTGTSDSYEQYF. In DNA form, the CDR3 reads TGTGCCAGTAGTACCGGGACTAGCGACAGCTACGAGCAGTACTTC.

J is TRBJ1-3 and V is TRBV9; maybe TRBD1 (5 bases). CDR3 length equals 16 residues. The germline V gene encodes CDR1 SGDLS and CDR2 YYNGEE. Trimming removed 4 bases at V and 2 bases at J, with 16 bases between. The CDR3 region is CASSPRYEGAGNTIYF. The CDR3 DNA follows: TGTGCCAGCAGCCCGAGATACGAAGGGGCTGGAAACACCATATATTTT.

The rearrangement links TRBV5-6 to TRBJ2-7, with 7 bases that match TRBD2. Germline V gene sequence: CDR1 SGHDT, CDR2 YYEEEE. This CDR3 is 15 amino acids long. Germline trimming cut 3 bases from V and 6 bases from J; bases unmatched to any gene: 12. The CDR3 nucleotides read TGTGCCAGCAGCTCCCGTGGGGGGGTCGGTCGCGAGCAGTACTTC. This gives the protein CASSSRGGVGREQYF.

The chain links TRBV7-2 to TRBJ1-4; no clear D. The CDR3 covers 15 residues. The germline V gene has CDR1 SGHTA and CDR2 FQGNSA. V lost 5 bases and J 0 bases, leaving 10 bases between the germline ends. In DNA, the CDR3 is TGTGCCAGCAGCCCCCGCATAGCAACTAATGAAAAACTGTTTTTT. Its protein product is CASSPRIATNEKLFF. Full variable domain (remainder filled in from reference TRBV7-2 and TRBJ1-4): GAGVSQSPSNKVTEKGKDVELRCDPISGHTALYWYRQSLGQGLEFLIYFQGNSAPDKSGLPSDRFSAERTGGSVSTLTIQRTQQEDSAVYLCASSPRIATNEKLFFGSGTQLSVL.

The chain uses TRBV9 and TRBJ2-1, with a weak D call TRBD2 (6 bases). CDR3 length: 14 amino acids. Trimming removed 3 bases at V and 8 bases at J, with 15 bases between. Germline V lookup: CDR1 SGDLS, CDR2 YYNGEE. The CDR3 DNA is TGTGCCAGCAGCGCACCACTAGCTGTCGATGAGCAGTTCTTC. Its translation is CASSAPLAVDEQFF. Combining the CDR3 with reference TRBV9 and TRBJ2-1 gives the whole variable domain DSGVTQTPKHLITATGQRVTLRCSPRSGDLSVYWYQQSLDQGLQFLIQYYNGEERAKGNILERFSAQQFPDLHSELNLSSLELGDSALYFCASSAPLAVDEQFFGPGTRLTVL.

This clone was counted a few times. V gene TRBV9 combines with J gene TRBJ1-5; D ambiguous. This CDR3 is built from 18 residues. The germline gives CDR1 SGDLS, CDR2 YYNGEE. Deletions cut 6 bases from V and 0 bases from J, with 22 bases between. The CDR3 is CASTPPARRPTSNQPQHF. Written as DNA, the CDR3 is TGTGCCAGCACCCCTCCGGCCCGGAGACCTACTAGCAATCAGCCCCAGCATTTT.

This chain joins TRBV6-5 and TRBJ1-1, with no clear D. Germline values: CDR1 MNHEY, CDR2 SVGAGI. This CDR3 region has 12 residues. V was trimmed by 5 bases and J by 5 bases, leaving 9 bases between them. The CDR3 sequence is CASSPSLTEAFF. The CDR3 DNA follows: TGTGCCAGCAGTCCCTCTCTGACTGAAGCTTTCTTT.

CDR3 sequence: CASSQDLGYQETQYF. The CDR3 bases are TGTGCCAGCAGCCAAGATCTAGGGTACCAAGAGACCCAGTACTTC. V usage is TRBV14 and J usage is TRBJ2-5; D not certain. From germline, CDR1 is SGHDN and CDR2 FVKESK. Trimming stripped 0 bases from V and 0 bases from J, with 8 bases between. The CDR3 spans 15 residues.

In nucleotides, the CDR3 is TGTGCCAGTAGTGCCCTGGGACTAGCGGGATATAACACCGGGGAGCTGTTTTTT. The encoded protein is CASSALGLAGYNTGELFF. The rearrangement joins TRBV19 to TRBJ2-2; 13 bases are shared with TRBD2. CDR1 LNHDA and CDR2 SQIVND come from the germline V gene (reference sequence). V shed 5 bases, J shed 2 bases, and the junction held 8 bases outside the gene matches. CDR3 length: 18 residues. Together with reference TRBV19 and TRBJ2-2, the CDR3 gives the full variable domain: DGGITQSPKYLFRKEGQNVTLSCEQNLNHDAMYWYRQDPGQGLRLIYYSQIVNDFQKGDIAEGYSVSREKKESFPLTVTSAQKNPTAFYLCASSALGLAGYNTGELFFGEGSRLTVL.

A single count supports this clone. The chain combines TRBV24-1 with TRBJ1-1, with unresolved D. This CDR3 is 15 amino acids long. V was cut by 1 base and J by 0 bases, with 8 bases left in between. The germline gives CDR1 KGHDR, CDR2 SFDVKD. The CDR3 DNA reads as TGTGCCACCAGTGATTTAAGGGAGATGAACACTGAAGCTTTCTTT. Its translation: CATSDLREMNTEAFF.

The genes are TRBV29-1 and TRBJ2-7; D remains unclear. Germline lookup yields CDR1 SQVTM and CDR2 ANQGSEA. This CDR3 is 14 amino acids long. The ends were cut back, 5 bases at V and 6 bases at J, with 20 bases in the middle. The CDR3 DNA is TGCAGCGTTACGACGGGCGCCTTTAGGCTCGAGCAGTACTTC. Its translation is CSVTTGAFRLEQYF.

V is TRBV11-3 and J is TRBJ2-1, with D possibly TRBD1 on 6 matching bases. Germline V CDR1 and CDR2: SGHNT, YENEEA. The CDR3 runs to 12 residues. The germline V and J ends were trimmed by 6 bases and 10 bases, with 13 bases remaining between them. The CDR3 DNA follows: TGTGCCAGCAGTCCCACCGGGACAGAGCAGTTCTTC. It yields the protein CASSPTGTEQFF.

The chain is built from TRBV7-9 and TRBJ2-5; D is uncertain. V was cut by 7 bases and J by 3 bases, with 27 bases left in between. The CDR3 has 18 amino acids. From germline, CDR1 is SEHNR and CDR2 FQNEAQ (reference sequence). The CDR3 nucleotides are TGTGCCAGCACCGGAAGAAGGGCTAGGCTTGGTTTCGAAGAGACCCAGTACTTC. It specifies CASTGRRARLGFEETQYF.

V is TRBV2 and J is TRBJ2-7; tentative D call: TRBD1 (6 bases). CDR3 size: 15 residues. The V end was cut by 6 bases, the J end by 3 bases, with 18 bases between. Germline assignment: CDR1 SNHLY and CDR2 FYNNEI. CDR3 in amino acids: CASSWNREPLYEQYF. The CDR3, as DNA: TGTGCCAGCAGCTGGAACAGGGAACCCCTCTACGAGCAGTACTTC.

V usage is TRBV20-1 and J usage is TRBJ1-2; 7 nucleotides match TRBD1. The CDR3 sequence is 11 residues long. The V and J ends lost 4 bases and 6 bases, in that order; junction bases with no gene match: 2. Per the germline V gene, CDR1 is DFQATT and CDR2 is SNEGSKA (reference sequence). In DNA, the CDR3 is TGCAGTGCTAAGGGGACAGATGGCTACACCTTC. Translation gives CSAKGTDGYTF.

The chain combines TRBV5-6 with TRBJ2-2, with 10 bases lining up with TRBD1. The CDR3 length is 16 residues. The V segment lost 4 bases and the J segment 7 bases; nucleotides outside the gene matches: 10. The germline gives CDR1 SGHDT, CDR2 YYEEEE. Here the CDR3 reads CASSGTGERLGGELFF. The CDR3 coding sequence is TGTGCCAGCAGCGGGACAGGGGAACGTTTAGGCGGGGAGCTGTTTTTT.

The chain recombines TRBV27 with TRBJ1-5; TRBD1 matches at 7 bases. Trimming at V came to 3 bases and at J to 1 base, leaving 9 bases not matched to a gene. This CDR3 has 17 residues. The germline V gene encodes CDR1 MNHEY and CDR2 SMNVEV (reference sequence). The CDR3 bases are TGTGCCAGCAGTTTCAATGTAGTGACAGGGAGCAATCAGCCCCAGCATTTT. This sequence encodes CASSFNVVTGSNQPQHF.

J is TRBJ2-7 and V is TRBV20-1, with 8 positions matching TRBD1. Germline values: CDR1 DFQATT, CDR2 SNEGSKA (reference sequence). The trim removed 4 bases at V and 3 bases at J, leaving 2 bases unmatched. This CDR3 comprises 12 residues. In DNA form, the CDR3 reads TGCAGTGCTACTGACAGGGGCTACGAGCAGTACTTC. Encoded protein: CSATDRGYEQYF.